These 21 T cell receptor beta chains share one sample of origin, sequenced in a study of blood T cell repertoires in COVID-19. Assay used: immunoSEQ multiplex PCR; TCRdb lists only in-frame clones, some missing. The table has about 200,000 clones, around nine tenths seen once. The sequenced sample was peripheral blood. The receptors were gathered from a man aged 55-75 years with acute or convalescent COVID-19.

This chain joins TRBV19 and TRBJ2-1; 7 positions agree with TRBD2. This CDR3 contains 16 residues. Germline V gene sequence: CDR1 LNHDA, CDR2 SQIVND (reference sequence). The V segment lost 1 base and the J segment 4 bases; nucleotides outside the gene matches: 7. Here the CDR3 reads CASSIVLGGTYNEQFF. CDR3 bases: TGTGCCAGTAGTATAGTGCTCGGGGGGACTTACAATGAGCAGTTCTTC.

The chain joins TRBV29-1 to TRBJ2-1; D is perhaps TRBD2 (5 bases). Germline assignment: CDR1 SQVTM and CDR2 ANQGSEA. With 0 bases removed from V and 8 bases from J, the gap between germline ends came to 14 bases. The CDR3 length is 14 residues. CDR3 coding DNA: TGCAGCGTTGAAGATGAGAAGGGTAGCGATGAGCAGTTCTTC. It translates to CSVEDEKGSDEQFF.

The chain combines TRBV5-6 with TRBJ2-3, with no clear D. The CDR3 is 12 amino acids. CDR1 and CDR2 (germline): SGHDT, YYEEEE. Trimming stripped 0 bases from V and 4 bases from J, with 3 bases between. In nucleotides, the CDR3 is TGTGCCAGCAGCTTGGTCTCAGATACGCAGTATTTT. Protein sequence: CASSLVSDTQYF.

The CDR3 sequence is CASSLRTSGTTLAKNIQYF. The CDR3 coding sequence is TGCGCCAGCAGCCTACGGACTAGCGGGACCACATTAGCCAAAAACATTCAGTACTTC. V and J are TRBV5-1 and TRBJ2-4, with 12 bases matching TRBD2. Trimming took 4 bases from V and 0 from J; bases not matched to a gene: 11. This CDR3 comprises 19 residues. The germline CDR1 and CDR2 sequences are SGHRS and YFSETQ. The whole variable domain, remainder taken from reference TRBV5-1 and TRBJ2-4, is KAGVTQTPRYLIKTRGQQVTLSCSPISGHRSVSWYQQTPGQGLQFLFEYFSETQRNKGNFPGRFSGRQFSNSRSEMNVSTLELGDSALYLCASSLRTSGTTLAKNIQYFGAGTRLSVL.

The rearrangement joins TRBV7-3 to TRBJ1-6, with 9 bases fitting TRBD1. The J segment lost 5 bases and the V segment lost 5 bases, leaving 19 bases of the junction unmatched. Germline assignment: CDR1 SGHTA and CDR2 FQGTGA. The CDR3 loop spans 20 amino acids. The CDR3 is CASSKRTRDREGGNNSPLHF. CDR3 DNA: TGTGCCAGCAGCAAGCGTACGAGGGACAGGGAAGGGGGTAATAATTCACCCCTCCACTTT.

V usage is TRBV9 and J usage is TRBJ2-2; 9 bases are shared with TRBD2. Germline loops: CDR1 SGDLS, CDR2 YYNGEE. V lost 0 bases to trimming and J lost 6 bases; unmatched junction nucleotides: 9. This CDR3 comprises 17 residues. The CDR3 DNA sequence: TGTGCCAGCAGCGTAGTCCTCCTGCGGGGGGGCGCCGGGGAGCTGTTTTTT. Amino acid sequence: CASSVVLLRGGAGELFF. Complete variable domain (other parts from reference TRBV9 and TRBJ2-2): DSGVTQTPKHLITATGQRVTLRCSPRSGDLSVYWYQQSLDQGLQFLIQYYNGEERAKGNILERFSAQQFPDLHSELNLSSLELGDSALYFCASSVVLLRGGAGELFFGEGSRLTVL.

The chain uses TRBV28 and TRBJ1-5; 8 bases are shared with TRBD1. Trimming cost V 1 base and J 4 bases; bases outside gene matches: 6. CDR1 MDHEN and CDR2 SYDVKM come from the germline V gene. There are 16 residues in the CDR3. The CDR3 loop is CASSLSRGRGNQPQHF. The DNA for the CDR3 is TGTGCCAGCAGTTTATCCAGGGGGCGGGGAAATCAGCCCCAGCATTTT.

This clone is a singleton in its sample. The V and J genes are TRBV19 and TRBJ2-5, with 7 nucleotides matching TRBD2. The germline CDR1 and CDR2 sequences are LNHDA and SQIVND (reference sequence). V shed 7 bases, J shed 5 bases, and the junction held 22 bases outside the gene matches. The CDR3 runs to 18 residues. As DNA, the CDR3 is TGTGCCAGTACTCCCCGGGGAGGAGCCTTGGGAGGGACTGAGACCCAGTACTTC. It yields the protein CASTPRGGALGGTETQYF.

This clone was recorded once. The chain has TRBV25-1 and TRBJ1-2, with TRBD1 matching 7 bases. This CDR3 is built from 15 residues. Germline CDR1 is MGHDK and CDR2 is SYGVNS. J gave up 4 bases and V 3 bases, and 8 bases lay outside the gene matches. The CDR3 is CASSDPLGQAYGYTF. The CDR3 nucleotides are TGTGCCAGCAGTGACCCTCTCGGACAGGCCTATGGCTACACCTTC.

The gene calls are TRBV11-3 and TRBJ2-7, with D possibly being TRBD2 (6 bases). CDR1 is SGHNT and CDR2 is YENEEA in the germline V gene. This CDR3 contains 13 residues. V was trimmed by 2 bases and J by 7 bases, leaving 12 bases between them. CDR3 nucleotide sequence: TGTGCCAGCAGCTTATTCCCGGAGGGGGAGCAGTACTTC. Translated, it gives CASSLFPEGEQYF.

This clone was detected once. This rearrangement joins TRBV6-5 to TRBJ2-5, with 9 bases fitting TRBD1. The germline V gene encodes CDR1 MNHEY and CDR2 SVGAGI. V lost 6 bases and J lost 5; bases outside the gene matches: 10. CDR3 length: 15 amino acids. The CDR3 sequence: CASRSWGTGTETQYF. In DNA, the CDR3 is TGTGCCAGCAGGTCCTGGGGGACAGGGACCGAGACCCAGTACTTC.

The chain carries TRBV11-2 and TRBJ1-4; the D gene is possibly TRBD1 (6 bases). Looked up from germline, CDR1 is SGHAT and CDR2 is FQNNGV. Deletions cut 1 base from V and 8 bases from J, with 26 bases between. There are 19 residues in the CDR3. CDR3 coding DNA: TGTGCCAGCAGCTTAGTATTCCCGGGGGCGGCGGGGGCGCAAGAAAAACTGTTTTTT. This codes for CASSLVFPGAAGAQEKLFF.

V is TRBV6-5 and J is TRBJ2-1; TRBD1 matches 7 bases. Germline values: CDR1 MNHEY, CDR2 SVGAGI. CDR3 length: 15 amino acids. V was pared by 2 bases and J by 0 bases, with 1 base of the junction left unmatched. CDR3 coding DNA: TGTGCCAGCAGTTACGAGGGGGCCTCCTACAATGAGCAGTTCTTC. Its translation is CASSYEGASYNEQFF.

In DNA form, the CDR3 reads TGTGCCGGGCAGACAGGGAACACTGAAGCTTTCTTT. Amino acid sequence: CAGQTGNTEAFF. The chain couples TRBV6-6 to TRBJ1-1; D is possibly TRBD1 (6 bases). CDR1 MNHNY and CDR2 SVGAGI come from the germline V gene (reference sequence). The CDR3 contains 12 residues. V lost 11 bases and J lost 1, with 11 bases in between.

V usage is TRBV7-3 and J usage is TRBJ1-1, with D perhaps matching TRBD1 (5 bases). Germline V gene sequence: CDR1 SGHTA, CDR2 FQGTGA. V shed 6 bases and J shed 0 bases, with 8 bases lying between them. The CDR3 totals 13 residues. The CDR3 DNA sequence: TGTGCCAGCAGGCGGGGCATGAACACTGAAGCTTTCTTT. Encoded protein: CASRRGMNTEAFF.

The CDR3 protein is CSVLGRGSYNEQFF. The DNA for the CDR3 is TGCAGCGTTCTAGGCAGGGGCTCCTACAATGAGCAGTTCTTC. The gene calls are TRBV29-1 and TRBJ2-1, with D tentatively TRBD1 (6 bases). Germline V gives CDR1 SQVTM, CDR2 ANQGSEA. Trimming stripped 5 bases from V and 0 bases from J, with 11 bases between. CDR3 length: 14 amino acids.

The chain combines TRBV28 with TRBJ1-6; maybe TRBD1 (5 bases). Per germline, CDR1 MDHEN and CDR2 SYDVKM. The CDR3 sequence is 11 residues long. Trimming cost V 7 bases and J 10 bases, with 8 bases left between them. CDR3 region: CASMGGSPLHF. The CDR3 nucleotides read TGTGCCAGCATGGGGGGATCACCCCTCCACTTT.

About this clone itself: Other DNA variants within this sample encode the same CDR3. CDR3 DNA sequence: TGTGCCAGCAGCGTAGGGGCGGGGGGGCCCTACGAGCAGTACTTC. Translated: CASSVGAGGPYEQYF. The rearrangement uses TRBV9 and TRBJ2-7; TRBD2 agrees at 9 bases. The CDR3 is 15 residues long. V lost 0 bases to trimming and J lost 2 bases; unmatched junction nucleotides: 3. CDR1 SGDLS and CDR2 YYNGEE come from the germline V gene. Together with reference TRBV9 and TRBJ2-7, the CDR3 gives the full variable domain: DSGVTQTPKHLITATGQRVTLRCSPRSGDLSVYWYQQSLDQGLQFLIQYYNGEERAKGNILERFSAQQFPDLHSELNLSSLELGDSALYFCASSVGAGGPYEQYFGPGTRLTVT.

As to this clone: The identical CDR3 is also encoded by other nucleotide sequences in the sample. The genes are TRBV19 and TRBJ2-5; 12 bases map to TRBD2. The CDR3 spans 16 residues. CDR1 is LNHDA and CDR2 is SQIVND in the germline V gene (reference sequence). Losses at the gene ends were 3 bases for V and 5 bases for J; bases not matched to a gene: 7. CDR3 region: CASSIRLAGGQETQYF. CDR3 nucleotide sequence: TGTGCCAGTAGTATTCGGCTAGCGGGGGGGCAGGAGACCCAGTACTTC.

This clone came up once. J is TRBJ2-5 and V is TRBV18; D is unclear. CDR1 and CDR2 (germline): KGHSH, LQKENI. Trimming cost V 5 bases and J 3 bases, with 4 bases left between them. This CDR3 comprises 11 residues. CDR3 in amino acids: CASSNKETQYF. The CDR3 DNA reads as TGTGCCAGCTCAAACAAAGAGACCCAGTACTTC. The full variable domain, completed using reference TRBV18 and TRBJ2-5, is NAGVMQNPRHLVRRRGQEARLRCSPMKGHSHVYWYRQLPEEGLKFMVYLQKENIIDESGMPKERFSAEFPKEGPSILRIQQVVRGDSAAYFCASSNKETQYFGPGTRLLVL.

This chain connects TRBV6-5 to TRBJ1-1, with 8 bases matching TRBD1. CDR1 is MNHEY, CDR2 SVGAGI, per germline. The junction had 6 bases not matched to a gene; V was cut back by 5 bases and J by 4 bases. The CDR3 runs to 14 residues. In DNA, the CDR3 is TGTGCCAGCAGTAGAAACAGGGGGGGCACTGAAGCTTTCTTT. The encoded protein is CASSRNRGGTEAFF.